Listed here are 20 T cell receptor beta chains from one sample, sequenced in a study of T-cell memory formation after mild COVID-19. TCRdb analysed the 5' RACE reads with MiXCR anew, one entry per CDR3 protein. This table holds around 200,000 distinct CDR3 sequences, about 18% found once. Sample: PBMCs or a T cell subset sorted from them (not recorded which). These receptors were collected from a man younger than 35 who had mild COVID-19 (a few samples of this study predate the infection). Cell type and time point are not known.

This clonotype has just a few counts. This sequence joins TRBV5-1 and TRBJ1-1; D is possibly TRBD1 (5 bases). Between the trimmed V and J ends, which lost 2 bases and 1 base, there was a span of 9 bases. CDR3 size: 14 residues. In germline, CDR1 is SGHRS, CDR2 YFSETQ. CDR3 protein: CASSFTGTNTEAFF. CDR3 nucleotides: TGCGCCAGCAGCTTTACTGGGACGAACACTGAAGCTTTCTTT.

The CDR3 bases are TGCAGTGCCCACAACTCCGCCCTACGAGAGCAGTACGTC. Translation gives CSAHNSALREQYV. The chain couples TRBV20-1 to TRBJ2-7; no firm D call. This CDR3 region has 13 residues. The germline gives CDR1 DFQATT, CDR2 SNEGSKA (reference sequence). Trimming stripped 6 bases from V and 7 bases from J, with 19 bases between.

This CDR3 is CASSYSGGAWAEAFF. In DNA form, the CDR3 reads TGTGCCAGCAGTTACTCGGGGGGGGCTTGGGCTGAAGCTTTCTTT. The rearrangement uses TRBV6-6 and TRBJ1-1, with a tentative D call TRBD1 (6 bases). In germline, CDR1 is MNHNY, CDR2 SVGAGI (reference sequence). Trimming took 0 bases from V and 6 from J, leaving 14 bases between them. CDR3 length: 15 amino acids.

This sequence joins TRBV24-1 and TRBJ1-5; maybe TRBD1 (5 bases). V shed 3 bases and J shed 3 bases, with 11 bases lying between them. CDR3 length equals 15 residues. Germline V CDR1 and CDR2: KGHDR, SFDVKD. CDR3 in DNA: TGTGCCACCAGTGATAGACCCGGGGCCAATCAGCCCCAGCATTTT. Encoded protein: CATSDRPGANQPQHF.

This clonotype was seen only once. The chain couples TRBV5-1 to TRBJ1-2, with D possibly matching TRBD1 (5 bases). From germline, CDR1 is SGHRS and CDR2 YFSETQ. The CDR3 has 13 amino acids. Between the trimmed V and J ends, which lost 4 bases and 6 bases, there was a span of 13 bases. The chain's CDR3 is CASSDSPGHGYTF. The CDR3 DNA follows: TGCGCCAGCAGCGACTCGCCGGGGCATGGCTACACCTTC.

V and J are TRBV28 and TRBJ1-5; unclear D gene. Germline V gene lookup returns CDR1 MDHEN and CDR2 SYDVKM. The ends were cut back, 3 bases at V and 0 bases at J, with 9 bases in the middle. This CDR3 contains 15 residues. CDR3: CASSFTEYSNQPQHF. As DNA, the CDR3 is TGTGCCAGCAGTTTTACAGAATATAGCAATCAGCCCCAGCATTTT.

This clonotype was observed a single time. V gene TRBV4-2 combines with J gene TRBJ1-5, with 7 nucleotides matching TRBD1. The V segment lost 3 bases and the J segment 4 bases; nucleotides outside the gene matches: 6. The CDR3 contains 15 residues. CDR1 is LGHNA, CDR2 YNFKEQ, per germline. CDR3 DNA: TGTGCCAGCAGCCAGAGGGAGGGACAGAATCAGCCCCAGCATTTT. This codes for CASSQREGQNQPQHF.

A few counts support this clonotype. The rearrangement links TRBV9 to TRBJ2-1; the match to TRBD1 covers 10 bases. The J segment lost 3 bases and the V segment lost 3 bases, leaving 9 bases of the junction unmatched. The germline V gene has CDR1 SGDLS and CDR2 YYNGEE. The CDR3 contains 17 residues. This CDR3 is CASSALNRDRGYNEQFF. CDR3 nucleotides: TGTGCCAGCAGCGCTCTTAACCGGGACAGGGGCTACAATGAGCAGTTCTTC.

V gene TRBV7-3 combines with J gene TRBJ2-1, with no clear D. V lost 1 base, J lost 5 bases, and 6 bases lay in between. The CDR3 runs 13 residues. Germline CDR1 SGHTA, CDR2 FQGTGA. Here the CDR3 reads CASSLRRNNEQFF. The CDR3 nucleotides read TGTGCCAGCAGCTTAAGGCGTAACAATGAGCAGTTCTTC.

This rearrangement joins TRBV20-1 to TRBJ2-7; D not certain. The CDR3 spans 13 residues. Looked up from germline, CDR1 is DFQATT and CDR2 is SNEGSKA (reference sequence). Trimming pared 0 bases from V and 1 base from J, leaving 7 bases between. As DNA, the CDR3 is TGCAGTGCTAGAGACAGTCCGTCCTACGAGCAGTACTTC. Translation gives CSARDSPSYEQYF.

The chain has TRBV6-5 and TRBJ1-5, with D possibly being TRBD1 (5 bases). This CDR3 has 12 amino acids. Germline V gene data show CDR1 as MNHEY and CDR2 as SVGAGI. Trimming removed 7 bases from V and 7 bases from J, with 11 bases in between. The CDR3 spells CASNGAAQPQHF. CDR3 sequence (DNA): TGTGCCAGCAATGGGGCAGCGCAGCCCCAGCATTTT.

This clonotype was counted many times. This sequence joins TRBV5-5 and TRBJ2-3; D is ambiguous. The CDR3 is 15 residues long. The germline V gene has CDR1 SGHKS and CDR2 YYEKEE (reference sequence). With 0 bases removed from V and 5 bases from J, the gap between germline ends came to 13 bases. The CDR3 coding sequence is TGTGCCAGCAGCTTGGTCCCTAGTCTTGGAGATACGCAGTATTTT. Translated, it gives CASSLVPSLGDTQYF.

The rearrangement joins TRBV5-1 to TRBJ1-3, with D possibly TRBD1 on 6 matching bases. CDR1 is SGHRS, CDR2 YFSETQ, per germline. The ends were cut back, 4 bases at V and 0 bases at J, with 17 bases in the middle. CDR3 size: 17 residues. CDR3 nucleotides: TGCGCCAGCAGCCCACGAGACAGGAGCCTCTCTGGAAACACCATATATTTT. Translation: CASSPRDRSLSGNTIYF.

This clonotype was recorded a few times. The chain employs TRBV15 and TRBJ2-5, with unresolved D. V dropped 2 bases and J dropped 6 bases, with 16 bases sitting between them. Germline CDR1 reads LNHNV; CDR2 reads YYDKDF (reference sequence). This CDR3 comprises 15 residues. This chain's CDR3 is CATSRRAAERKTQYF. CDR3 nucleotides: TGTGCCACCAGCAGAAGGGCCGCGGAAAGAAAGACCCAGTACTTC.

The genes are TRBV14 and TRBJ1-1; tentatively, D is TRBD1 (5 bases). This CDR3 spans 15 amino acids. Germline assignment: CDR1 SGHDN and CDR2 FVKESK. Trimming stripped 1 base from V and 2 bases from J, with 11 bases between. CDR3 DNA: TGTGCCAGCAGCCAAGGGGGCGGACATAACACTGAAGCTTTCTTT. As protein: CASSQGGGHNTEAFF.

This clonotype came up a few times. V gene TRBV6-1 combines with J gene TRBJ2-1; D is ambiguous. Germline assignment: CDR1 MNHNS and CDR2 SASEGT. This CDR3 spans 14 amino acids. V lost 2 bases to trimming and J lost 0 bases, with 5 bases between them. This CDR3 is CASSELVSYNEQFF. The CDR3 nucleotides read TGTGCCAGCAGTGAACTGGTCTCCTACAATGAGCAGTTCTTC.

This clonotype was seen a few times. This chain's CDR3 is CASSLLTQINEQFF. CDR3 DNA sequence: TGCGCCAGCAGCTTGTTGACCCAAATAAATGAGCAGTTCTTC. The chain employs TRBV5-1 and TRBJ2-1; D gene unclear. Looked up from germline, CDR1 is SGHRS and CDR2 is YFSETQ. Deletions cut 1 base from V and 7 bases from J, with 12 bases between. This CDR3 spans 14 amino acids.

As regards this clonotype: One base away lies a much larger clone, so this may be a sequencing read error. The gene calls are TRBV7-2 and TRBJ1-1, with D tentatively TRBD1 (5 bases). The CDR3 consists of 15 residues. V gave up 2 bases and J gave up 0 bases, with 10 bases separating them. Germline CDR1 and CDR2: SGHTA and FQGNSA. CDR3 DNA sequence: TGTGCCAGCAGCTTACAGGGCAGAATGAACACTGAAGCTTTCTTT. Protein sequence: CASSLQGRMNTEAFF.

This chain connects TRBV5-1 to TRBJ2-3; the match to TRBD1 covers 7 bases. Per germline, CDR1 SGHRS and CDR2 YFSETQ. The trim removed 4 bases at V and 0 bases at J, leaving 5 bases unmatched. CDR3 size: 15 residues. The CDR3 nucleotides are TGCGCCAGCAGCGCCGGACAGGCCAGCACAGATACGCAGTATTTT. Translation gives CASSAGQASTDTQYF. The full variable domain, with the rest looked up from reference TRBV5-1 and TRBJ2-3, is KAGVTQTPRYLIKTRGQQVTLSCSPISGHRSVSWYQQTPGQGLQFLFEYFSETQRNKGNFPGRFSGRQFSNSRSEMNVSTLELGDSALYLCASSAGQASTDTQYFGPGTRLTVL.

This clonotype was observed at least ten times. The chain employs TRBV10-3 and TRBJ1-5; no reliable D call. Germline V gives CDR1 ENHRY, CDR2 SYGVKD. Trimming stripped 0 bases from V and 5 bases from J, with 8 bases between. The CDR3 spans 14 residues. The chain's CDR3 is CAISESGIYQPQHF. CDR3 nucleotides: TGTGCCATCAGTGAGTCTGGAATTTATCAGCCCCAGCATTTT.